A single sample gave rise to the 11 T cell receptor beta chains below, sequenced in a study of shared clonotypes between healthy human individuals. Clones were read by immunoSEQ multiplex PCR, and TCRdb kept only the in-frame ones, dropping some. Seen here are about 2.2 million clones, roughly 93% observed once, and the top ten hold under 2%. Naive CD8 cells comprised CD45RO-negative, CCR7-positively selected cells, excluding terminally differentiated effector memory CD45RA+ cells. The sequenced sample was naive CD8+ T cells from PBMCs. Receptor source: a man aged 18 to 29 in good health. Some clones in this sample may be carry-over from other donors' samples.

This clone appeared once. The rearrangement uses TRBV7-6 and TRBJ2-7; 7 bases map to TRBD1. The J segment lost 5 bases and the V segment lost 5 bases, leaving 3 bases of the junction unmatched. The CDR3 consists of 12 residues. Germline CDR1 is SGHVS and CDR2 is FNYEAQ. The CDR3 DNA reads as TGTGCCAGCAGCAACAGGGGCGACGAGCAGTACTTC. This translates into CASSNRGDEQYF.

This clone was found once. The chain's CDR3 is CASMGLLAKNIQYF. The CDR3 DNA sequence: TGTGCCAGCATGGGGTTGCTGGCCAAAAACATTCAGTACTTC. The chain is built from TRBV2 and TRBJ2-4, with unresolved D. Between the trimmed V and J ends, which lost 7 bases and 1 base, there was a span of 11 bases. The CDR3 length is 14 residues. Germline CDR1 SNHLY, CDR2 FYNNEI.

This chain connects TRBV28 to TRBJ2-2; D may be TRBD1 or TRBD2 (5 bases each). The CDR3 has 15 residues. CDR1 and CDR2 from the germline V gene are MDHEN and SYDVKM. The V end lost 5 bases, the J end lost 6 bases, and 16 bases lay between the germline ends. The CDR3 protein is CASSPPGRSPGELFF. The CDR3 DNA is TGTGCCAGCAGTCCTCCGGGACGTAGTCCCGGGGAGCTGTTTTTT.

The chain links TRBV6-6 to TRBJ1-5, with D maybe TRBD1 (6 bases). The CDR3 is 12 amino acids. With 2 bases removed from V and 7 bases from J, the gap between germline ends came to 6 bases. From germline, CDR1 is MNHNY and CDR2 SVGAGI (reference sequence). This chain's CDR3 is CASSYQGQPQHF. DNA for the CDR3: TGTGCCAGCAGTTACCAGGGGCAGCCCCAGCATTTT.

The J gene is TRBJ1-2, the V gene TRBV7-8; D possibly corresponds to TRBD1 (6 bases). The CDR3 length is 15 residues. Germline-derived CDR1 and CDR2 are SGHVS and FQNEAQ. V lost 1 base, J lost 3 bases, and 12 bases lay in between. CDR3 sequence reads: CASSLGLDSYYGYTF. In DNA, the CDR3 is TGTGCCAGCAGCTTAGGTCTGGACAGTTACTATGGCTACACCTTC.

The gene calls are TRBV16 and TRBJ2-7; TRBD2 might be the D (6 bases). The germline gives CDR1 KGHSY, CDR2 FQNENV. The CDR3 covers 13 residues. V was pared by 3 bases and J by 7 bases, with 13 bases between. The CDR3 spells CASSHGGLGEQYF. DNA for the CDR3: TGTGCCAGCAGCCACGGGGGTCTAGGGGAGCAGTACTTC.

The chain employs TRBV5-5 and TRBJ1-1; no clear D gene. Trimming removed 4 bases at V and 5 bases at J, with 15 bases between. The length of the CDR3 is 14 residues. In germline, CDR1 is SGHKS, CDR2 YYEKEE (reference sequence). In DNA, the CDR3 is TGTGCCAGCAGCCCGCTTCCGGAGGGAACTGAAGCTTTCTTT. Residues: CASSPLPEGTEAFF.

This chain uses TRBV6-1 with TRBJ2-3, with a weak D call TRBD2 (5 bases). The germline V gene has CDR1 MNHNS and CDR2 SASEGT. The CDR3 covers 15 residues. Trimming pared 7 bases from V and 5 bases from J, leaving 19 bases between. In nucleotides, the CDR3 is TGTGCCAGCAACCGAGCGGACCCTCTGGGAGATACGCAGTATTTT. This encodes CASNRADPLGDTQYF.

The V and J genes are TRBV11-1 and TRBJ2-7, with a weak D call TRBD1 (5 bases). Trimming cost V 5 bases and J 7 bases, with 18 bases left between them. Germline-derived CDR1 and CDR2 are SGHAT and FQDESV (reference sequence). The CDR3 contains 14 residues. CDR3 nucleotides: TGTGCCAGCAGCCCGACAGAGACCCTACGGGAGCAGTACTTC. Residues: CASSPTETLREQYF.

The chain has TRBV29-1 and TRBJ1-1, with TRBD1 as a possible D gene (5 bases). The CDR3 covers 15 residues. Germline V gene sequence: CDR1 SQVTM, CDR2 ANQGSEA. V was trimmed by 5 bases and J by 5 bases, leaving 21 bases between them. This CDR3 is CSVKLREGPGTEAFF. DNA of the CDR3: TGCAGCGTTAAGCTCAGGGAGGGGCCGGGGACTGAAGCTTTCTTT.

The chain uses TRBV18 and TRBJ2-3; no reliable D call. Trimming removed 5 bases at V and 3 bases at J, with 18 bases between. Germline assignment: CDR1 KGHSH and CDR2 LQKENI. The CDR3 contains 16 residues. The CDR3 DNA reads TGTGCCAGCTCAGTTCCACTTCAAGTCAGGACAGATACGCAGTATTTT. Protein product: CASSVPLQVRTDTQYF. The full variable domain, completed using reference TRBV18 and TRBJ2-3, is NAGVMQNPRHLVRRRGQEARLRCSPMKGHSHVYWYRQLPEEGLKFMVYLQKENIIDESGMPKERFSAEFPKEGPSILRIQQVVRGDSAAYFCASSVPLQVRTDTQYFGPGTRLTVL.